This TCR beta chain was recorded in a study of CD8 T cells in ankylosing spondylitis. Study-level points and caveats: Made up of roughly 8 highly homologous variants, a TCR beta motif appeared characteristic of ankylosing spondylitis blood.

MiXCR was run by TCRdb on the 5' RACE reads, yielding one entry per CDR3 protein. The repertoire has around 490,000 distinct CDR3 sequences, approximately 5.3% of them found once; the top ten carry roughly 3.5%. The CDR3 runs to 13 residues. Trimming pared 4 bases from V and 7 bases from J, leaving 11 bases between. This clonotype occurred many times. The antigen is unknown. This sequence joins TRBV12-3 or TRBV12-4 and TRBJ1-5; D remains unclear. The sequenced sample was blood, either unsorted or a sorted T cell fraction (not recorded which). The sequence derives from a male donor with ankylosing spondylitis. CDR3: CASSSTTWQPQHF. In DNA form, the CDR3 reads TGTGCCAGCAGTTCAACTACGTGGCAGCCCCAGCATTTT.